These 19 T cell receptor beta chains were sequenced from one sample in a study of spatial heterogeneity in lung cancer. Stated time point: sample taken at primary tumor resection. From tumor, nontumor lung or frozen PBMC, whole RNA was taken unsorted for sequencing. TCRdb used MiXCR to reprocess the 5' RACE reads, holding one entry per CDR3 protein. The sample holds thousands of distinct CDR3 sequences, roughly 8.6% seen once. This specimen was PBMCs, taken at surgery. These receptors came from a male donor with early-stage non-small cell lung cancer.

This clonotype showed up many times. This beta chain came through as a stray read in a library set up for alpha chains, and its size says little. This chain uses TRBV10-3 with TRBJ1-6; TRBD1 is a possible D gene (6 bases). V dropped 11 bases and J dropped 10 bases, with 12 bases sitting between them. Looked up from germline, CDR1 is ENHRY and CDR2 is SYGVKD. The length of the CDR3 is 11 residues. The CDR3 protein is CAAGGGSPLHF. CDR3 DNA sequence: TGTGCCGCCGGGGGGGGCTCACCCCTCCACTTT.

This clonotype is labeled as hyperexpanded (1% or more). A library prepared for alpha chains yielded this beta chain as an off-target read; its size is of little meaning. The genes are TRBV5-8 and TRBJ1-1; 8 nucleotides match TRBD1. V dropped 4 bases and J dropped 4; count of bases not matched to a gene: 6. The CDR3 is made up of 14 amino acids. Germline CDR1 reads SGHTS; CDR2 reads YDEGEE. In DNA form, the CDR3 reads TGTGCCAGCAGCAATGGACAGGGTTCCACTGAAGCTTTCTTT. It codes for CASSNGQGSTEAFF.

The sample holds many counts of this clonotype. This beta chain is an unintended read in a library built for alpha chains; its size means little. The chain employs TRBV15 and TRBJ2-1; D may correspond to TRBD1 or TRBD2 (5 bases each). Per germline, CDR1 LNHNV and CDR2 YYDKDF (reference sequence). Trimming took 0 bases from V and 12 from J, leaving 12 bases between them. The CDR3 length is 13 residues. Here the CDR3 reads CATSRDNGAMQFF. CDR3 nucleotide sequence: TGTGCCACCAGCAGAGATAACGGGGCTATGCAGTTCTTC.

At least ten counts were recorded for this clonotype. This beta chain is off target for a library built for alpha chains, so its abundance means little. The chain uses TRBV20-1 and TRBJ2-1; D ambiguous. This CDR3 region has 12 residues. CDR1 and CDR2 from the germline V gene are DFQATT and SNEGSKA (reference sequence). Trimming stripped 6 bases from V and 4 bases from J, with 10 bases between. For the CDR3, the DNA is TGCAGTGCCAGTAGGGTTTACAATGAGCAGTTCTTC. Translated, it gives CSASRVYNEQFF.

This clonotype was counted ten times or more. Because the library targeted alpha chains, this beta chain is an off-target read whose size means little. This chain uses TRBV7-3 with TRBJ2-3, with TRBD2 matching 12 bases. Trimming at V came to 5 bases and at J to 1 base, leaving 4 bases not matched to a gene. Germline V gives CDR1 SGHTA, CDR2 FQGTGA. This CDR3 comprises 16 residues. As DNA, the CDR3 is TGTGCCAGCAGCAGGACTAGCGGGAAAGGCACAGATACGCAGTATTTT. It encodes CASSRTSGKGTDTQYF.

This clonotype has a count of ten or more. This beta chain slipped into a library made for alpha chains as a stray read, so its size is not meaningful. The V call is TRBV19, the J call TRBJ2-2; 10 bases agree with TRBD2. V shed 3 bases, J shed 1 base, and the junction held 5 bases outside the gene matches. CDR3 length: 17 residues. Germline lookup yields CDR1 LNHDA and CDR2 SQIVND (reference sequence). As DNA, the CDR3 is TGTGCCAGTAGTATCTCCGGGACTAGCGAGAACACCGGGGAGCTGTTTTTT. Its translation: CASSISGTSENTGELFF.

This clonotype showed up many times. Because the library targeted alpha chains, this beta chain is an off-target read whose size means little. The V and J genes are TRBV20-1 and TRBJ1-2, with 8 positions matching TRBD1. The CDR3 contains 13 residues. Unmatched junction bases numbered 7, after V lost 6 bases and J lost 4 bases. Looked up from germline, CDR1 is DFQATT and CDR2 is SNEGSKA (reference sequence). CDR3 nucleotide sequence: TGCAGTGCGCAGCTACAGGGGGGCTATGGCTACACCTTC. Its protein product is CSAQLQGGYGYTF.

By sample fraction, this clonotype is medium-sized (0.01 to 0.1%). This beta chain appears as a stray read in a library generated for alpha chains; its size is not informative. The chain combines TRBV11-2 with TRBJ2-1; TRBD1 might be the D (6 bases). This CDR3 region has 13 residues. Germline V gene lookup returns CDR1 SGHAT and CDR2 FQNNGV. Trimming pared 5 bases from V and 13 bases from J, leaving 18 bases between. CDR3 bases: TGTGCCAGCAGCCGCCAACAGGGAGTGGGACAGTTCTTC. This gives the protein CASSRQQGVGQFF.

This clonotype has more than one count but fewer than ten. This beta chain is an unintended read in a library built for alpha chains; its size means little. The rearrangement joins TRBV23-1 to TRBJ1-2, with D tentatively TRBD1 (6 bases). TRBV23-1 is identified as an open reading frame with a role that is uncertain. Trimming left V 7 bases short and J 3 bases short, with 21 bases between. This CDR3 contains 16 residues. Written as DNA, the CDR3 is TGCGCCAGCACCCAGGGGTCAGGTTATCATGACTATGGCTACACCTTC. Translated, it gives CASTQGSGYHDYGYTF.

Comment on this clonotype: This beta chain is a stray read from a library made for alpha chains; its abundance is not meaningful. The chain combines TRBV29-1 with TRBJ1-2; D ambiguous. The CDR3 contains 9 residues. The germline V and J ends were trimmed by 8 bases and 7 bases, with 8 bases remaining between them. Germline-derived CDR1 and CDR2 are SQVTM and ANQGSEA. CDR3 nucleotides: TGCAGCACTCTACCTGGCTACACCTTC. As protein: CSTLPGYTF.

Ten or more counts support this clonotype. Because the library targeted alpha chains, this beta chain is an off-target read whose size means little. The chain employs TRBV19 and TRBJ1-4; D remains ambiguous. Germline CDR1 reads LNHDA; CDR2 reads SQIVND (reference sequence). CDR3 length: 15 residues. Trimming cost V 3 bases and J 2 bases, with 10 bases left between them. CDR3: CASSISARTNEKLFF. As DNA, the CDR3 is TGTGCCAGTAGTATTTCGGCGCGGACTAATGAAAAACTGTTTTTT. The full variable domain, with the rest looked up from reference TRBV19 and TRBJ1-4, is DGGITQSPKYLFRKEGQNVTLSCEQNLNHDAMYWYRQDPGQGLRLIYYSQIVNDFQKGDIAEGYSVSREKKESFPLTVTSAQKNPTAFYLCASSISARTNEKLFFGSGTQLSVL.

This clonotype showed up many times. As an off-target read in a library built for alpha chains, this beta chain has a frequency of little significance. This sequence joins TRBV14 and TRBJ1-2, with 7 bases fitting TRBD1. The trim removed 4 bases at V and 7 bases at J, leaving 9 bases unmatched. Germline V gene lookup returns CDR1 SGHDN and CDR2 FVKESK. This CDR3 contains 14 residues. The CDR3 is CASSPLGGGGGYTF. DNA for the CDR3: TGTGCCAGCAGCCCCTTAGGAGGGGGCGGTGGCTACACCTTC.

This clonotype was counted many times. As an off-target read in a library built for alpha chains, this beta chain has a frequency of little significance. This chain joins TRBV6-1 and TRBJ2-2, with D maybe TRBD1 (6 bases). The CDR3 has 16 amino acids. Trimming removed 5 bases from V and 6 bases from J, with 19 bases in between. Per the germline V gene, CDR1 is MNHNS and CDR2 is SASEGT. CDR3 DNA sequence: TGTGCCAGCAGTCCCCTGGACAGTGTGCGCTCCGGGGAGCTGTTTTTT. Its protein product is CASSPLDSVRSGELFF.

The sample holds many counts of this clonotype. Little can be read into the size of this beta chain, an off-target read in a library designed for alpha chains. The CDR3 is CASSFLAGYEQYF. For the CDR3, the DNA is TGTGCCAGCAGTTTCCTGGCCGGGTACGAGCAGTACTTC. This sequence joins TRBV12-3 or TRBV12-4 and TRBJ2-7; D is uncertain. The CDR3 spans 13 residues. Trimming cost V 3 bases and J 4 bases, with 10 bases left between them.

In this sample, this clonotype turned up many times. Since the library was made to target alpha chains, this beta chain is a stray read and its abundance is not meaningful. This chain links TRBV27 with TRBJ2-7; 10 bases line up with TRBD2. Trimming at V came to 1 base and at J to 3 bases, leaving 3 bases not matched to a gene. This CDR3 contains 15 residues. In germline, CDR1 is MNHEY, CDR2 SMNVEV (reference sequence). The CDR3 is CASSLWASGGYEQYF. The CDR3 DNA follows: TGTGCCAGCAGTTTATGGGCTAGCGGGGGCTACGAGCAGTACTTC.

The sample holds many counts of this clonotype. This beta chain is off target for a library built for alpha chains, so its abundance means little. V gene TRBV24-1 combines with J gene TRBJ2-1; 13 bases are a match to TRBD2. V lost 4 bases to trimming and J lost 0 bases; unmatched junction nucleotides: 8. CDR1 and CDR2 from the germline V gene are KGHDR and SFDVKD. The CDR3 contains 19 residues. CDR3 loop: CATSDAGLAGRSSYNEQFF. In DNA form, the CDR3 reads TGTGCCACCAGTGACGCGGGACTAGCGGGAAGGAGCTCCTACAATGAGCAGTTCTTC.

This clonotype was detected many times. As an off-target read in a library built for alpha chains, this beta chain has a frequency of little significance. The gene calls are TRBV28 and TRBJ2-1; 11 bases line up with TRBD2. With V trimmed by 6 bases and J by 3 bases, 7 bases remained unmatched. This CDR3 region has 16 residues. The germline V gene has CDR1 MDHEN and CDR2 SYDVKM. The CDR3 DNA reads as TGTGCCAGCAGGACTAGCGGGACCGTTGACTACAATGAGCAGTTCTTC. It codes for CASRTSGTVDYNEQFF.

In this sample, this clonotype turned up many times. The library was prepared for alpha chains; this beta chain is a stray read, so its frequency means little. The V and J genes are TRBV2 and TRBJ2-3; the match to TRBD2 covers 7 bases. Germline CDR1 reads SNHLY; CDR2 reads FYNNEI. V dropped 2 bases and J dropped 1; count of bases not matched to a gene: 6. The CDR3 covers 16 residues. The CDR3: CASSERASGRTDTQYF. CDR3 DNA sequence: TGTGCCAGCAGTGAAAGGGCTAGCGGACGCACAGATACGCAGTATTTT.

This clonotype was observed at least ten times. For a library built for alpha chains, this beta chain is a stray read; little rests on its size. This sequence joins TRBV20-1 and TRBJ1-4; the D gene is possibly TRBD1 (5 bases). V lost 0 bases and J lost 7, with 15 bases in between. This CDR3 spans 15 amino acids. In germline, CDR1 is DFQATT, CDR2 SNEGSKA (reference sequence). The CDR3 is CSARDLVPGREKLFF. Written as DNA, the CDR3 is TGCAGTGCTAGAGATTTGGTACCAGGGCGTGAAAAACTGTTTTTT.